The clone carrying this T cell receptor (beta chain) has a handful of counts. Its antigen is not identified. The data derive from a study of PD-1 blockade in classical Hodgkin lymphoma. Study as a whole: Patients in the cohort were put on intravenous nivolumab, 3 mg/kg every 2 weeks. General study results and limits: Sources of repertoire differences remain undefined, possibly disease activity or prior therapy. Compared with healthy donors, newly diagnosed patients reportedly showed lower baseline TCR diversity.

Assay: immunoSEQ multiplex PCR; the TCRdb copy retains only in-frame clones and omits some. Found here are some 8,900 clones, 65% to 85% of them singletons; the top ten hold around 43%. Time point denoted: cycle 4 day 1 (C4D1), after less than 7 weeks of nivolumab. With no exception, relapse followed autologous stem cell transplantation in all patients, and brentuximab vedotin exposure varied. Patients showed best responses of complete response, partial response or progressive disease. The ends lost 5 bases at V and 5 bases at J; junction bases unmatched: 7. The CDR3 length is 14 residues. CDR1 MDHEN and CDR2 SYDVKM come from the germline V gene.

The rearrangement uses TRBV28 and TRBJ2-7, with 9 bases aligning to TRBD1. The TCR sequence derives from a human donor with classical Hodgkin lymphoma. Sequencing was performed on peripheral blood mononuclear cells (PBMCs), taken before the fourth cycle of nivolumab. CDR3 DNA sequence: TGTGCCAGCAGTGTTGGGACAGGGTCCCACGAGCAGTACTTC. Amino acid sequence: CASSVGTGSHEQYF.